Following are 21 T cell receptor beta chains from one sample sequenced in a study of T cells after yellow fever vaccination. TCRdb passed the 5' RACE reads through MiXCR, listing each CDR3 protein once. The table has hundreds of thousands of distinct CDR3 sequences, roughly a sixth seen once; the top ten hold approximately 15%. Source: PBMCs, taken less than 6 days after the first yellow fever vaccination. Every receptor here comes from a man in his late teens or twenties who received the YFV17D yellow fever vaccine.

The chain combines TRBV20-1 with TRBJ2-7; D is ambiguous. The CDR3 has 12 residues. CDR1 is DFQATT, CDR2 SNEGSKA, per germline (reference sequence). V gave up 5 bases and J gave up 0 bases, with 8 bases separating them. In DNA form, the CDR3 reads TGCAGTGCTGGCGCGGACTCCTACGAGCAGTACGTC. Its translation: CSAGADSYEQYV.

The chain combines TRBV7-9 with TRBJ2-1; perhaps D is TRBD1 or TRBD2 (6 bases each). CDR1 is SEHNR, CDR2 FQNEAQ, per germline (reference sequence). V lost 2 bases, J lost 5 bases, and 13 bases lay in between. This CDR3 is built from 15 residues. The DNA of the CDR3 is TGTGCCAGCAGCTTATGGGGGGCCGTTAACAATGAGCAGTTCTTC. This encodes CASSLWGAVNNEQFF.

In its sample, this clonotype was seen a few times. V and J are TRBV11-3 and TRBJ2-3; D not certain. CDR3 length: 13 residues. Trimming left V 5 bases short and J 6 bases short, with 12 bases between. Germline lookup yields CDR1 SGHNT and CDR2 YENEEA. CDR3 sequence (DNA): TGTGCCAGCAGCCCTCCGGGCATGGATACGCAGTATTTT. Protein product: CASSPPGMDTQYF.

The chain links TRBV20-1 to TRBJ1-6, with 8 bases aligning to TRBD1. Germline V gene sequence: CDR1 DFQATT, CDR2 SNEGSKA (reference sequence). The CDR3 is 13 residues long. V trimming: 6 bases; J trimming: 8 bases; junction bases outside the gene matches: 6. The chain's CDR3 is CSAPNRGDSPLHF. The CDR3 DNA is TGCAGTGCGCCAAACAGGGGGGATTCACCCCTCCACTTT.

The V call is TRBV4-1, the J call TRBJ1-4, with D uncertain. The CDR3 consists of 16 residues. The V gene lost 0 bases and the J gene lost 5 bases, with 13 bases spanning the gap. Germline V gives CDR1 MGHRA, CDR2 YSYEKL. This chain's CDR3 is CASSQDRPGRNEKLFF. DNA of the CDR3: TGCGCCAGCAGCCAAGATCGCCCGGGGAGAAATGAAAAACTGTTTTTT.

CDR3 DNA: TGTGCCAGCAAGGTAGCGGCCACTGGCACAGATACGCAGTATTTT. This codes for CASKVAATGTDTQYF. The genes are TRBV6-1 and TRBJ2-3; a weak D match, TRBD2 (6 bases). Germline loops: CDR1 MNHNS, CDR2 SASEGT. The CDR3 runs 15 residues. The V end was cut by 7 bases, the J end by 1 base, with 15 bases between.

The chain combines TRBV6-5 with TRBJ2-1; D is ambiguous. This CDR3 contains 16 residues. CDR1 is MNHEY, CDR2 SVGAGI, per germline. Trimming left V 2 bases short and J 1 base short, with 12 bases between. The CDR3 protein is CASSYLLGPSYNEQFF. The CDR3 DNA reads as TGTGCCAGCAGTTACCTGCTCGGACCTTCCTACAATGAGCAGTTCTTC.

This clonotype has a handful of counts. V and J are TRBV6-5 and TRBJ2-3, with 11 bases aligning to TRBD2. V gave up 2 bases and J gave up 0 bases; unmatched junction bases: 7. There are 18 residues in the CDR3. Germline V gene data show CDR1 as MNHEY and CDR2 as SVGAGI. In DNA, the CDR3 is TGTGCCAGCAGTTACCTCCCTAGCGGGGGGCCTAGCACAGATACGCAGTATTTT. It encodes CASSYLPSGGPSTDTQYF.

There are a few counts of this clonotype. The V call is TRBV15, the J call TRBJ1-2; 12 nucleotides align to TRBD1. The CDR3 consists of 15 residues. Germline assignment: CDR1 LNHNV and CDR2 YYDKDF (reference sequence). Trimming cost V 3 bases and J 3 bases; bases outside gene matches: 2. CDR3 nucleotide sequence: TGTGCCACCAGCAGTGGGGACAGGGGGCACTATGGCTACACCTTC. Protein sequence: CATSSGDRGHYGYTF.

The chain uses TRBV3-1 and TRBJ2-1, with 9 bases lining up with TRBD2. Germline CDR1 reads LGHDT; CDR2 reads YNNKEL (reference sequence). The CDR3 length is 21 residues. Trimming cost V 4 bases and J 3 bases; bases outside gene matches: 22. DNA for the CDR3: TGTGCCAGCAGCCTACCGAGCTTCTTAGCGGGGGCCCCGGTGAGCTACAATGAGCAGTTCTTC. This gives the protein CASSLPSFLAGAPVSYNEQFF.

This clonotype was seen more than once but under ten times. The chain uses TRBV7-6 and TRBJ2-2; 8 bases match TRBD1. The CDR3 contains 16 residues. Germline V CDR1 and CDR2: SGHVS, FNYEAQ. The V and J ends lost 1 base and 0 bases, in that order; junction bases with no gene match: 1. This CDR3 reads CASSLETGANTGELFF. The CDR3 DNA sequence: TGTGCCAGCAGCTTAGAGACAGGGGCGAACACCGGGGAGCTGTTTTTT.

This clonotype was picked up many times. V gene TRBV5-5 combines with J gene TRBJ2-1, with 11 bases that match TRBD2. This CDR3 has 13 residues. The germline V gene has CDR1 SGHKS and CDR2 YYEKEE (reference sequence). J gave up 8 bases and V 6 bases, and 4 bases lay outside the gene matches. The CDR3 protein is CASTLAGGHEQFF. The CDR3 bases are TGTGCCAGCACCCTAGCGGGGGGACATGAGCAGTTCTTC.

The V call is TRBV12-3 or TRBV12-4, the J call TRBJ1-4; D remains ambiguous. The CDR3 extends over 18 amino acids. The germline V and J ends were trimmed by 1 base and 4 bases, with 19 bases remaining between them. The CDR3 loop is CASSLETAPGRVNEKLFF. CDR3 nucleotides: TGTGCCAGCAGTTTAGAAACCGCACCCGGGAGAGTTAATGAAAAACTGTTTTTT.

The V and J genes are TRBV6-2 or TRBV6-3 and TRBJ1-1; perhaps TRBD1 as D (5 bases). The V gene's germline CDR1 is MNHEY and CDR2 SVGEGT. The CDR3 extends over 14 amino acids. The V gene lost 7 bases and the J gene lost 4 bases, with 16 bases spanning the gap. In DNA, the CDR3 is TGTGCCAGCACTTGGACGGGGGAGGGCACTGAAGCTTTCTTT. It is translated as CASTWTGEGTEAFF.

This clonotype has only a few counts. The gene calls are TRBV3-1 and TRBJ2-7; no clear D gene. The CDR3 covers 13 residues. V was cut by 4 bases and J by 1 base, with 8 bases left in between. Germline CDR1 LGHDT, CDR2 YNNKEL (reference sequence). In DNA, the CDR3 is TGTGCCAGCAGCCCTCCAGAGTCCTACGAGCAGTACTTC. It is translated as CASSPPESYEQYF.

This rearrangement joins TRBV7-2 to TRBJ2-3; 8 nucleotides agree with TRBD2. CDR1 is SGHTA, CDR2 FQGNSA, per germline. The CDR3 is made up of 15 amino acids. The V gene end was trimmed by 4 bases and the J gene end by 4 bases; junction bases not matched to a gene: 7. The CDR3 sequence is CASSSRGAEADTQYF. The CDR3 DNA reads as TGTGCCAGCAGCTCGCGGGGGGCCGAGGCAGATACGCAGTATTTT.

This clonotype was observed a handful of times. CDR3 nucleotide sequence: TGTGCCTGGAGTCCGGTAAACACTGAAGCTTTCTTT. Protein product: CAWSPVNTEAFF. The chain carries TRBV30 and TRBJ1-1; D remains unclear. Germline V gives CDR1 GTSNPN, CDR2 SVGIG (reference sequence). Trimming removed 2 bases from V and 2 bases from J, with 6 bases in between. The CDR3 contains 12 residues.

In this sample, this clonotype turned up many times. CDR3 sequence (DNA): TGCGCCAGCAGCCAAGAGGGCGGGGGGGCTGTTGAGCAGTTCTTC. This encodes CASSQEGGGAVEQFF. V and J are TRBV4-1 and TRBJ2-1; 9 nucleotides match TRBD2. The CDR3 has 15 residues. V lost 0 bases to trimming and J lost 9 bases; unmatched junction nucleotides: 6. The germline V gene encodes CDR1 MGHRA and CDR2 YSYEKL.

This clonotype has a handful of counts. The gene calls are TRBV6-5 and TRBJ2-7, with D perhaps TRBD1 (6 bases). V was trimmed by 2 bases and J by 4 bases, leaving 15 bases between them. CDR3 length: 15 residues. Germline V gene lookup returns CDR1 MNHEY and CDR2 SVGAGI. In nucleotides, the CDR3 is TGTGCCAGCAGTTACGGGGGTGATAGGGGGTACGAGCAGTACTTC. It translates to CASSYGGDRGYEQYF.

The table lists this clonotype with a few counts. The DNA of the CDR3 is TGCAGCGTTGAAGGGTCCAGAGGCACTGAAGCTTTCTTT. This sequence encodes CSVEGSRGTEAFF. This chain links TRBV29-1 with TRBJ1-1; D gene unclear. Per the germline V gene, CDR1 is SQVTM and CDR2 is ANQGSEA. This CDR3 contains 13 residues. Trimming pared 1 base from V and 4 bases from J, leaving 10 bases between.

This clonotype showed up just a few times. The rearrangement joins TRBV19 to TRBJ1-4; tentatively, D is TRBD1 (5 bases). Trimming shortened V by 8 bases and J by 5 bases, and 15 bases separated the two germline ends. The germline CDR1 and CDR2 sequences are LNHDA and SQIVND (reference sequence). The CDR3 consists of 14 residues. CDR3 nucleotides: TGTGCCAGTGGTGACAGTACCTCGAATGAAAAACTGTTTTTT. Its protein is CASGDSTSNEKLFF.